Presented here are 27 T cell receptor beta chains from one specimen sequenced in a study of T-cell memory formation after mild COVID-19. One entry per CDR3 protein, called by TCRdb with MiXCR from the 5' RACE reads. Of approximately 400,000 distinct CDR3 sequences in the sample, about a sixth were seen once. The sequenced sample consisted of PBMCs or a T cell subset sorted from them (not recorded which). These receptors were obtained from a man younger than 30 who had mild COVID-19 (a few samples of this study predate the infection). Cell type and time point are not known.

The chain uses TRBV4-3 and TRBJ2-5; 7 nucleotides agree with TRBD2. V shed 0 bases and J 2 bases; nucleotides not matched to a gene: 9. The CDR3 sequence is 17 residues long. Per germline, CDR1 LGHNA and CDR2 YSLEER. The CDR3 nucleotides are TGCGCCAGCAGCCAAGATTACCGGGGGGACTGGCAAGAGACCCAGTACTTC. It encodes CASSQDYRGDWQETQYF.

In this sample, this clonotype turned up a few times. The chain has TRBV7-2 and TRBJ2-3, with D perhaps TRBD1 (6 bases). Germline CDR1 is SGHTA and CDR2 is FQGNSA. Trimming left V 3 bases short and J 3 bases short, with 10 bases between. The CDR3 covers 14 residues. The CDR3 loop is CASSFDRQTDTQYF. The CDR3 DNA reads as TGTGCCAGCAGCTTTGACAGGCAAACAGATACGCAGTATTTT.

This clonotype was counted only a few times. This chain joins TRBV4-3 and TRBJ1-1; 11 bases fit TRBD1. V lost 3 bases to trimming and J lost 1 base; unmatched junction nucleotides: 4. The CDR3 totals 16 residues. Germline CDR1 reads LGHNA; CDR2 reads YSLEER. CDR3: CASSQDRGQWNTEAFF. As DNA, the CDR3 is TGCGCCAGCAGCCAGGACAGGGGGCAATGGAACACTGAAGCTTTCTTT.

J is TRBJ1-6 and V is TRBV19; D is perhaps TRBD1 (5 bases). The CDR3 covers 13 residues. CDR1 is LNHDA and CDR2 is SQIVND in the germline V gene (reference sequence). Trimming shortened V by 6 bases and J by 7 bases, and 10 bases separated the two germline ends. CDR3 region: CASSDRENSPLHF. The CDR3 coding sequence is TGTGCCAGTAGCGACAGAGAGAATTCACCCCTCCACTTT.

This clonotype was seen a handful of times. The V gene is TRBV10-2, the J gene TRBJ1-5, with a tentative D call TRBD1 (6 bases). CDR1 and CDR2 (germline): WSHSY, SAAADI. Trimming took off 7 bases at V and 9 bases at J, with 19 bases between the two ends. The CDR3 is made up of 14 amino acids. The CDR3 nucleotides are TGCGCCAGCAAAGAGGCGGGGGCCAATGGGCCCCAGCATTTT. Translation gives CASKEAGANGPQHF.

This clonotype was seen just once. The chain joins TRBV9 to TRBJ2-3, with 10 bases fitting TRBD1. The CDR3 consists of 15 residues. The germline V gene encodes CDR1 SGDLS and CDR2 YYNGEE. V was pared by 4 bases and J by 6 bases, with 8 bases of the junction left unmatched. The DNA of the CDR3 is TGTGCCAGCAGCCCGCGACAGGGGGCAGCGGATACGCAGTATTTT. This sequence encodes CASSPRQGAADTQYF.

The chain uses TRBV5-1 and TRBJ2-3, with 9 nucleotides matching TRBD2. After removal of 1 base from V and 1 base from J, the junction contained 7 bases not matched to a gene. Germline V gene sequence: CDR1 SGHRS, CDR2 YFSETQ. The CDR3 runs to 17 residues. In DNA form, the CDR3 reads TGCGCCAGCAGCTTGTTTGCGGGGGGGCAAGGCACAGATACGCAGTATTTT. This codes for CASSLFAGGQGTDTQYF.

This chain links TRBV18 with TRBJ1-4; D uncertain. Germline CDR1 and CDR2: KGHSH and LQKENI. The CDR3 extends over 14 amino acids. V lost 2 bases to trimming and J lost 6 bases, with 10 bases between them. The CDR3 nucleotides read TGTGCCAGCTCACCATTACGCGGGGATGAAAAACTGTTTTTT. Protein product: CASSPLRGDEKLFF.

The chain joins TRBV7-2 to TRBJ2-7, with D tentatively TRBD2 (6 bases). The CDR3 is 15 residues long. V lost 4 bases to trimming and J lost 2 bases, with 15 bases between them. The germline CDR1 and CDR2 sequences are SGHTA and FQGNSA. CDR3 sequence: CASSSQAGRAYEQYV. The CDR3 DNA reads TGTGCCAGCAGCTCCCAGGCGGGACGGGCCTACGAGCAGTACGTC.

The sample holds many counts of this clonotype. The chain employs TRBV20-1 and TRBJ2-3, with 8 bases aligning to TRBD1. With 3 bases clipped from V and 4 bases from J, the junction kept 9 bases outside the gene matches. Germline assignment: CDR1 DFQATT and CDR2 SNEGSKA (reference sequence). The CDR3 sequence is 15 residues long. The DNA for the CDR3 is TGCAGTGCTAGCGAACCCGACAGGGGCGCAGATACGCAGTATTTT. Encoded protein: CSASEPDRGADTQYF.

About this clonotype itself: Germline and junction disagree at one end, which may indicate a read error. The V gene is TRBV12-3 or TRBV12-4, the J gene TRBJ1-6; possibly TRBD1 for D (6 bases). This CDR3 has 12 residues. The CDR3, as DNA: TGTACCAGCAGCAACAGGGTAGGCGCCCTCCACTTT. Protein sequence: CTSSNRVGALHF.

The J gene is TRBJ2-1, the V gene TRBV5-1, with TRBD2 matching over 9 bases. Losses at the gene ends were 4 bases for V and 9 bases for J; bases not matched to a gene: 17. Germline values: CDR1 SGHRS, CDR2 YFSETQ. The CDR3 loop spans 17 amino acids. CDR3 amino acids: CASSRGGSGGSLGEQFF. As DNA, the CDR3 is TGCGCCAGCAGCCGAGGTGGGAGCGGGGGGTCTCTTGGTGAGCAGTTCTTC.

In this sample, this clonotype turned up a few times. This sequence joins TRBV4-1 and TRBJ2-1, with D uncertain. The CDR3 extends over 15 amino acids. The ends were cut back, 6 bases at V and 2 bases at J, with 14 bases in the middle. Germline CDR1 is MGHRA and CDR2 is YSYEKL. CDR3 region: CASSFDPGPYNEQFF. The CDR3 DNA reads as TGCGCCAGCAGTTTTGACCCGGGCCCCTACAATGAGCAGTTCTTC.

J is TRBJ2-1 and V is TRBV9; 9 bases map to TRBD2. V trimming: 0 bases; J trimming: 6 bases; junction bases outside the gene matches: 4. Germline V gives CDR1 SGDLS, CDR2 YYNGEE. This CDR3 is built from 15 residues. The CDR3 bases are TGTGCCAGCAGCGTAGACGCGGGAGGGGGCAATGAGCAGTTCTTC. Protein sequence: CASSVDAGGGNEQFF.

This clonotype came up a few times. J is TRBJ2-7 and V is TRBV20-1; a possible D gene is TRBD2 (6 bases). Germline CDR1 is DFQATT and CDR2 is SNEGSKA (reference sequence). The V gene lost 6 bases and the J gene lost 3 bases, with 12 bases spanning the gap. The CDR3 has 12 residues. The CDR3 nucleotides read TGCAGTGCCCGCGGGGATTTCTACGAGCAGTACGTC. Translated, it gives CSARGDFYEQYV.

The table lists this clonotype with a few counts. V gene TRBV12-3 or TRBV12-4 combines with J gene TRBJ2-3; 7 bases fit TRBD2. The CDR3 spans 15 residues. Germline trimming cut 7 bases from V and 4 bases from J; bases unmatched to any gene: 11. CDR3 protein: CASKPGGNPADTQYF. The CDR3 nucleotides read TGTGCCAGCAAACCCGGGGGGAATCCCGCAGATACGCAGTATTTT.

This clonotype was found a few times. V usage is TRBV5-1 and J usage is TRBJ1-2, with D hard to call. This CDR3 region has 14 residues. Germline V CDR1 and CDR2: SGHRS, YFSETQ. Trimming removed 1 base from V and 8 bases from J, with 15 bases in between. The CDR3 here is CASSLRPTREGYTF. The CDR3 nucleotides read TGCGCCAGCAGCTTGAGGCCAACCCGGGAGGGCTACACCTTC.

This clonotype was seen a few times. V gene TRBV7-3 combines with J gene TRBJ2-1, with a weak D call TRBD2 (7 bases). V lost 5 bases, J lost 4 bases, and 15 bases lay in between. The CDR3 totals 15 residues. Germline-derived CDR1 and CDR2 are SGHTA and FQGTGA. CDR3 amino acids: CASSRLAGAYNEQFF. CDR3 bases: TGTGCCAGCAGCCGCCTGGCGGGGGCATACAATGAGCAGTTCTTC.

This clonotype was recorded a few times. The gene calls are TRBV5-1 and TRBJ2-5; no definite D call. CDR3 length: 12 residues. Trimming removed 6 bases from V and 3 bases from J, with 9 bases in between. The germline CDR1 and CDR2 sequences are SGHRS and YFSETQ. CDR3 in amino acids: CASNRGEETQYF. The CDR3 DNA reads TGCGCCAGCAACCGTGGGGAAGAGACCCAGTACTTC.

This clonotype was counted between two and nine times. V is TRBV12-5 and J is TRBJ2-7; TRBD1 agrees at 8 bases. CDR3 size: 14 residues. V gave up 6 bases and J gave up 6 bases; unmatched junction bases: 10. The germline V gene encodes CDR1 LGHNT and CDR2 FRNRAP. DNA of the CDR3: TGTGCTAGTGGCCAGGGGGCAGGGGTACTCGAGCAGTACTTC. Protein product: CASGQGAGVLEQYF.

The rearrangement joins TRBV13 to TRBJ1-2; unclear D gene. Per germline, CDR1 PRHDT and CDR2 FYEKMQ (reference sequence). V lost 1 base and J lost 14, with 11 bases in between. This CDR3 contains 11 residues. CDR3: CASSLVMGRTF. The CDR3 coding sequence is TGTGCCAGCAGCTTAGTAATGGGTAGAACCTTC.

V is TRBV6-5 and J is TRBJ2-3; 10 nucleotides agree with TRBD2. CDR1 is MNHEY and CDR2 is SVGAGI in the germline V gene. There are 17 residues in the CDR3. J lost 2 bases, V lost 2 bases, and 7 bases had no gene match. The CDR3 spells CASSYRGLARITDTQYF. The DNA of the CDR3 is TGTGCCAGCAGTTACAGGGGACTAGCGAGGATCACAGATACGCAGTATTTT.

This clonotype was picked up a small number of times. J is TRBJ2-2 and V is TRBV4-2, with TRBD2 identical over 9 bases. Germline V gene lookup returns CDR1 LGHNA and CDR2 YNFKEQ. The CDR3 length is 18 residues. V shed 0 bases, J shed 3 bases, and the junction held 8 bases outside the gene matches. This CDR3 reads CASSQEASRGGHTGELFF. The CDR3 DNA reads TGTGCCAGCAGCCAAGAGGCGTCGCGGGGGGGCCACACCGGGGAGCTGTTTTTT.

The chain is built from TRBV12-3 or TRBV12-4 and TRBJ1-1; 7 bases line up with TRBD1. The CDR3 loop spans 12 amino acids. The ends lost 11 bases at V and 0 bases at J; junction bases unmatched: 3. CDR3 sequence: CASGTVNTEAFF. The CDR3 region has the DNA TGTGCCTCTGGGACAGTGAACACTGAAGCTTTCTTT.

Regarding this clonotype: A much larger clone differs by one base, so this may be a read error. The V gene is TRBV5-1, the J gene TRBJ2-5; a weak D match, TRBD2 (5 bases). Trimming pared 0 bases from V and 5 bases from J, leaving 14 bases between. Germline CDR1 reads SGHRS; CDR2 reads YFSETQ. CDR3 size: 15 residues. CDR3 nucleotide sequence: TGCGCCAGCAGCTTGGCTAGCAGTAATGAGGAGACCCAGTACTTC. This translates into CASSLASSNEETQYF.

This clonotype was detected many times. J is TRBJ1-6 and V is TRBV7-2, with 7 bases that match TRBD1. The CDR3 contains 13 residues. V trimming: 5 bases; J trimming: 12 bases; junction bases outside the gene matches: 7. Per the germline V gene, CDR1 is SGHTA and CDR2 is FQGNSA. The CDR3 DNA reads TGTGCCAGCAGCATGGCAGGGGGTGGACCCCTCCACTTT. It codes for CASSMAGGGPLHF.

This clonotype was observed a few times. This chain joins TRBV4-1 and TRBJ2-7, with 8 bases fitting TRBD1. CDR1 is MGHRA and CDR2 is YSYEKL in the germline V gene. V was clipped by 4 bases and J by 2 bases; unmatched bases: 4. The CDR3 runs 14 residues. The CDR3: CASSPGQAAYEQYF. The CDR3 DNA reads TGCGCCAGCAGCCCGGGACAGGCTGCCTACGAGCAGTACTTC.